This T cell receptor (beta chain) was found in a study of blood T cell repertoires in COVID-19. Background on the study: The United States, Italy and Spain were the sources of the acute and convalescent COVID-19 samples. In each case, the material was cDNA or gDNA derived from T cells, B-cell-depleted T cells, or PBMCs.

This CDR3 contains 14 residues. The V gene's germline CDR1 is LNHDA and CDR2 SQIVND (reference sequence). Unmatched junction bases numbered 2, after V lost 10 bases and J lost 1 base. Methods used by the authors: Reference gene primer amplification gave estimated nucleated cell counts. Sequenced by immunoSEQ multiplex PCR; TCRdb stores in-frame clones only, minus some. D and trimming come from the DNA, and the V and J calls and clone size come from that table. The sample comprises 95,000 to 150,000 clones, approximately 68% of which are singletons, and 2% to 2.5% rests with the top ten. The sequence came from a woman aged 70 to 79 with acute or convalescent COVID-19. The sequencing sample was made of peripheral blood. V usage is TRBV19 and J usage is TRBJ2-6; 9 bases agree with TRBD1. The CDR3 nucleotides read TGTGCCACCGGGACAGGGTCTGGGGCCAACGTCCTGACTTTC. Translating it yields CATGTGSGANVLTF.